One sample yielded the 15 T cell receptor beta chains listed below, sequenced in a study of blood T cell repertoires in COVID-19. Assay: immunoSEQ multiplex PCR; the TCRdb copy retains only in-frame clones and omits some. The sample has around 250,000 clones, approximately 86% seen once; the top ten hold 6% to 9%. Sequencing used peripheral blood. The receptor source for this set is a woman aged 70-85 years with active or convalescent COVID-19.

J is TRBJ1-5 and V is TRBV6-2 or TRBV6-3, with D unresolved. Trimming shortened V by 2 bases and J by 0 bases, and 5 bases separated the two germline ends. CDR3 length: 14 amino acids. Germline V gene lookup returns CDR1 MNHEY and CDR2 SVGEGT. The CDR3 nucleotides are TGTGCCAGCAGTTACACAGATAGCAATCAGCCCCAGCATTTT. It is translated as CASSYTDSNQPQHF.

This rearrangement joins TRBV2 to TRBJ2-6, with no clear D. V lost 4 bases to trimming and J lost 1 base, with 5 bases between them. The CDR3 has 14 amino acids. CDR1 SNHLY and CDR2 FYNNEI come from the germline V gene. The CDR3 nucleotides read TGTGCCAGCAGTGCTCGTTCTGGGGCCAACGTCCTGACTTTC. It yields the protein CASSARSGANVLTF.

A single count supports this clone. J is TRBJ2-1 and V is TRBV5-8, with D unresolved. V shed 5 bases and J shed 0 bases, with 6 bases lying between them. Germline V gene sequence: CDR1 SGHTS, CDR2 YDEGEE. The CDR3 has 13 amino acids. The CDR3, as DNA: TGTGCCAGCAGTCCTAACTCCTACAATGAGCAGTTCTTC. This gives the protein CASSPNSYNEQFF.

Only one count was recorded for this clone. The V and J genes are TRBV10-3 and TRBJ1-4; D perhaps matches TRBD1 (5 bases). V shed 5 bases and J shed 8 bases, with 9 bases lying between them. The CDR3 is 12 amino acids. Germline V gives CDR1 ENHRY, CDR2 SYGVKD. The CDR3 DNA sequence: TGTGCCATCAGTCCCAACAGGGAAAAACTGTTTTTT. It translates to CAISPNREKLFF.

The chain uses TRBV21-1 and TRBJ2-2; TRBD2 is the table's D call, not checked against the DNA. TRBV21-1 is a known pseudogene. The CDR3 loop spans 17 amino acids. The CDR3 loop is CARASSLAGAYTGELFF. CDR3 nucleotides: TGTGCCAGGGCCTCTTCCTTGGCGGGGGCATACACCGGGGAGCTGTTTTTT.

This clone was counted a single time. The rearrangement joins TRBV6-1 to TRBJ1-2, with a possible D match to TRBD1 (5 bases). Germline-derived CDR1 and CDR2 are MNHNS and SASEGT. CDR3 size: 15 residues. V was trimmed by 2 bases and J by 4 bases, leaving 14 bases between them. The CDR3 DNA is TGTGCCAGCAGTGAAAGGCAAGGACACCGCTATGGCTACACCTTC. This translates into CASSERQGHRYGYTF.

The rearrangement links TRBV7-2 to TRBJ2-5; 7 nucleotides align to TRBD1. Germline V gene lookup returns CDR1 SGHTA and CDR2 FQGNSA. Unmatched junction bases numbered 13, after V lost 7 bases and J lost 5 bases. The CDR3 is 15 amino acids. The CDR3 nucleotides are TGTGCCAGCACAGTTTCACAGGGGCGCACGGAGACCCAGTACTTC. It yields the protein CASTVSQGRTETQYF.

The rearrangement uses TRBV29-1 and TRBJ1-1; D is possibly TRBD1 (5 bases). Trimming cost V 1 base and J 0 bases, with 9 bases left between them. CDR1 SQVTM and CDR2 ANQGSEA come from the germline V gene. The length of the CDR3 is 14 residues. The CDR3 region is CSVEVGQMNTEAFF. CDR3 nucleotides: TGCAGCGTTGAAGTGGGGCAGATGAACACTGAAGCTTTCTTT. The variable domain in full, completed from reference TRBV29-1 and TRBJ1-1, reads SAVISQKPSRDICQRGTSLTIQCQVDSQVTMMFWYRQQPGQSLTLIATANQGSEATYESGFVIDKFPISRPNLTFSTLTVSNMSPEDSSIYLCSVEVGQMNTEAFFGQGTRLTVV.

The sample holds a few counts of this clone. The chain couples TRBV28 to TRBJ2-1; D possibly corresponds to TRBD1 (5 bases). Trimming took 2 bases from V and 8 from J, leaving 7 bases between them. CDR3 length: 12 residues. Germline loops: CDR1 MDHEN, CDR2 SYDVKM. CDR3 protein: CASSLRGHEQFF. The DNA for the CDR3 is TGTGCCAGCAGTTTAAGGGGTCATGAGCAGTTCTTC.

This chain connects TRBV24-1 to TRBJ1-5; possibly TRBD1 for D (5 bases). Trimming removed 6 bases at V and 2 bases at J, with 10 bases between. The germline gives CDR1 KGHDR, CDR2 SFDVKD. The CDR3 runs to 14 residues. The CDR3 region is CATSQEGRNQPQHF. The CDR3 coding sequence is TGTGCCACCAGTCAGGAGGGGCGCAATCAGCCCCAGCATTTT.

The chain carries TRBV19 and TRBJ2-5; perhaps TRBD2 as D (6 bases). The CDR3 contains 13 residues. In germline, CDR1 is LNHDA, CDR2 SQIVND (reference sequence). Deletions cut 4 bases from V and 5 bases from J, with 11 bases between. CDR3 sequence: CASSTGGRETQYF. The CDR3 nucleotides read TGTGCCAGTAGTACCGGGGGAAGGGAGACCCAGTACTTC.

The rearrangement links TRBV6-2 or TRBV6-3 to TRBJ2-2; the D gene is possibly TRBD2 (6 bases). Trimming left V 2 bases short and J 6 bases short, with 16 bases between. The CDR3 has 16 amino acids. Germline loops: CDR1 MNHEY, CDR2 SVGEGT. The CDR3 loop is CASSYISGMGPGELFF. The CDR3 region has the DNA TGTGCCAGCAGTTACATTAGCGGAATGGGGCCCGGGGAGCTGTTTTTT.

The genes are TRBV19 and TRBJ1-2; TRBD1 aligns across 7 bases. The trim removed 3 bases at V and 0 bases at J, leaving 7 bases unmatched. Germline CDR1 reads LNHDA; CDR2 reads SQIVND (reference sequence). The CDR3 is made up of 16 amino acids. The CDR3 DNA reads as TGTGCCAGTAGTATCGGGACAGTTTACTCTAACTATGGCTACACCTTC. The encoded protein is CASSIGTVYSNYGYTF.

The V gene is TRBV5-6, the J gene TRBJ1-5; D is ambiguous. Germline V lookup: CDR1 SGHDT, CDR2 YYEEEE. This CDR3 is 15 amino acids long. V gave up 3 bases and J gave up 8 bases, with 18 bases separating them. CDR3 sequence reads: CASSSGPIAREPQHF. The CDR3 nucleotides are TGTGCCAGCAGCTCAGGACCCATAGCGAGGGAGCCCCAGCATTTT.

The chain recombines TRBV6-6 with TRBJ2-7; the D gene is possibly TRBD1 (6 bases). This CDR3 is built from 14 residues. Trimming stripped 2 bases from V and 1 base from J, with 9 bases between. Germline-derived CDR1 and CDR2 are MNHNY and SVGAGI (reference sequence). CDR3 nucleotide sequence: TGTGCCAGCAGTTACCCAGGGGCGTCCTACGAGCAGTACTTC. Amino acids: CASSYPGASYEQYF.